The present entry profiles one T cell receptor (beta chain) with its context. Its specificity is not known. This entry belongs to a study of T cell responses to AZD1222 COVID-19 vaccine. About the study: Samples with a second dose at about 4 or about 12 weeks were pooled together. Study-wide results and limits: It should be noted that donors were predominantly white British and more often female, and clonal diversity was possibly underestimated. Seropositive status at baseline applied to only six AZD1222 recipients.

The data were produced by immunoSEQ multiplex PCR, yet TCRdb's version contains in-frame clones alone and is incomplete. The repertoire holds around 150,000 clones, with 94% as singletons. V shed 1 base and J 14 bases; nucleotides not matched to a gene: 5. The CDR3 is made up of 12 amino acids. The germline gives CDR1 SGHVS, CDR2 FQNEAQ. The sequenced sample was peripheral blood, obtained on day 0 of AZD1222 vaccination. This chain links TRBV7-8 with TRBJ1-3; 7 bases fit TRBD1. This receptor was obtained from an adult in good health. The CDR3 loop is CASSLDRGLLYF. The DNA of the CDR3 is TGTGCCAGCAGCTTAGACAGGGGACTTCTATATTTT.